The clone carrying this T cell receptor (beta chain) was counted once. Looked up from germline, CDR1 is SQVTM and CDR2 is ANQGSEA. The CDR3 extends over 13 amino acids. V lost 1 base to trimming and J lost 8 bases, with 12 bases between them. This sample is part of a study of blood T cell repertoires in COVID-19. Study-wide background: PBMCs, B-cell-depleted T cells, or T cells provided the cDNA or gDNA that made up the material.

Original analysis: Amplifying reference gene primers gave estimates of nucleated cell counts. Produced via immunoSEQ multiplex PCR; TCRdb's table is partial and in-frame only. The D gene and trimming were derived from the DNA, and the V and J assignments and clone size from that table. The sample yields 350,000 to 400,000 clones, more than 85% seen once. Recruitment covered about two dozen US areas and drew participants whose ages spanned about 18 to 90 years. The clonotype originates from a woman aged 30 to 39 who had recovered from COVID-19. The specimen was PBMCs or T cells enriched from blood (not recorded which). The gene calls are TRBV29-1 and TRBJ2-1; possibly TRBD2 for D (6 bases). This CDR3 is CSVEASPGDEQFF. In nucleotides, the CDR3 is TGCAGCGTTGAAGCCTCCCCGGGGGATGAGCAGTTCTTC.